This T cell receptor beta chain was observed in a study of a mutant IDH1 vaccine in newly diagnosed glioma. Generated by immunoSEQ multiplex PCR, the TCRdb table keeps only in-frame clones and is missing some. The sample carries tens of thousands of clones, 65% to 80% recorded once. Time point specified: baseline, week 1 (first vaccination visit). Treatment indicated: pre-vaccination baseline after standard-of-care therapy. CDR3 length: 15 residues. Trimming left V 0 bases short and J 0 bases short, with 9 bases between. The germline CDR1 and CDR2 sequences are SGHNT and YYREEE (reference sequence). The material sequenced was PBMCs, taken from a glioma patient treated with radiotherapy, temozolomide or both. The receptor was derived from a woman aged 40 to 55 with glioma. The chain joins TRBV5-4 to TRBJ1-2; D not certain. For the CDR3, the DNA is TGTGCCAGCAGCTTGGTAGGCTCAGCTAACTATGGCTACACCTTC. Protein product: CASSLVGSANYGYTF.